A selection of T cell receptor beta chains follows, all from one sample in a study of OX40 agonist ivuxolimab in advanced cancers. Some clones are missing from TCRdb's copy, which holds only in-frame ones; the method was immunoSEQ multiplex PCR. The sample records approximately 59,000 clones, about 81% being singletons. The specimen was CD4+ or CD8+ T cells sorted from blood, collected in a trial of the OX40 agonist ivuxolimab. The receptors originated from an adult with an advanced solid tumor such as melanoma, head and neck, liver or kidney cancer. Both conserved end residues are part of each CDR3. D genes are given only for firm matches. Size values are once, few and many counts, or a class for expanded clones, and some rows have none.

>NA|TRBV2|TRBJ1-2|NA
TGTGCCAGCAAGGGATGGACGGCTGGCTACACCTTC
CASKGWTAGYTF
>once|TRBV19|TRBJ1-5|NA
TGTGCCAGTCGGGCACCTACTAGCAATCAGCCCCAGCATTTT
CASRAPTSNQPQHF
>NA|TRBV6-6|TRBJ2-1|TRBD1
TGTGCCAGCAGTTACGGGACAGGGGGTGAGCAGTTCTTC
CASSYGTGGEQFF
>NA|TRBV6-1|TRBJ1-3|NA
TGTGCCAGCAGTGTTTCTGGAAACACCATATATTTT
CASSVSGNTIYF
>few|TRBV5-1|TRBJ2-5|TRBD1
TGCGCCAGCAGTACGGGACAGGGTCGGGAGACCCAGTACTTC
CASSTGQGRETQYF
>few|TRBV6-1|TRBJ2-1|TRBD2
TGTGCCAGCAGTGTTGAGACTAGCGGGGGGACGTACAATGAGCAGTTCTTC
CASSVETSGGTYNEQFF
>NA|TRBV5-4|TRBJ2-2|NA
TGTGCCAGCAGCTTGGACAGGTCAACCGGGGAGCTGTTTTTT
CASSLDRSTGELFF
>NA|TRBV7-2|TRBJ1-6|TRBD1
TGTGCCAGCAGCTTACAATCCTCAGTGACAGGGAATTCACCCCTCCACTTT
CASSLQSSVTGNSPLHF
>NA|TRBV29-1|TRBJ2-1|TRBD2
TGCAGCGGGTCTGGGACTAGCGGGGGGAGCTCCTACAATGAGCAGTTCTTC
CSGSGTSGGSSYNEQFF
>NA|TRBV29-1|TRBJ2-1|TRBD2
TGCAGCGTTGACAACACACTAGCGGGGGGGCGGGATGAGCAGTTCTTC
CSVDNTLAGGRDEQFF
>NA|TRBV5-1|TRBJ2-7|NA
TGCGCCAGCAGCTTGGGACGATCCGGGGGATGGGAGCAGTACTTC
CASSLGRSGGWEQYF
>NA|TRBV19|TRBJ2-7|TRBD1
TGTGCCAGTAGTATAGGGACAGGTCTCGGGGAGCAGTACTTC
CASSIGTGLGEQYF
>NA|TRBV5-1|TRBJ2-3|TRBD2
TGCGCCAGCAGCCCAGGACTAGCAACAGATACGCAGTATTTT
CASSPGLATDTQYF
>NA|TRBV11-3|TRBJ2-7|TRBD1
TGTGCCAGCAGCTTAGATCGGGACAGCTACGAGCAGTACTTC
CASSLDRDSYEQYF
>NA|TRBV2|TRBJ2-3|TRBD2
TGTGCCAGCAGTGATTTGAAGGCGGGGGGGCCCGGCACAGATACGCAGTATTTT
CASSDLKAGGPGTDTQYF
>NA|TRBV27|TRBJ1-5|NA
TGTGCCAGCAGTTTAGGCCGCAATCAGCCCCAGCATTTT
CASSLGRNQPQHF
>NA|TRBV6-9|TRBJ2-7|NA
TGTGCCATCCACCGACCCTTGGCCCTCGAGCAGTACTTC
CAIHRPLALEQYF
>NA|TRBV7-2|TRBJ1-6|NA
TGTGCCAGCAGCTTATCCCCTACCGGCGCACCCCTCCACTTT
CASSLSPTGAPLHF